This TCR beta chain derives from a study of Ad26.COV2.S vaccination and SARS-CoV-2 variants. Study information: By the intramuscular route, Ad26.COV2.S was given once, or twice 56 days apart. Study conclusions and caveats: Researchers cautioned that TCR breadth and depth analyses may have underestimated total T cell responses. Researchers reported similar non-spike TCR breadth in vaccine and placebo recipients.

Here immunoSEQ multiplex PCR was the method, and the copy in TCRdb shows in-frame clones only, minus some. The table has around 450,000 clones, roughly nine tenths seen once. A note on this clone: Its specificity is unknown.

Indicated treatment: some 20 received Ad26.COV2.S at low or high dose, single or two shots; about five received placebo; per-sample allocation not given. Samples analyzed were those drawn on day 63 after the first vaccine or placebo injection. Wuhan-strain spike was delivered by a replication-incompetent Ad26 vector. The source is a person aged 18-60 years who received the Ad26.COV2.S COVID-19 vaccine or a placebo. The material was peripheral blood, obtained in a trial of Ad26.COV2.S vaccine versus placebo.

For the CDR3, the DNA is TGTGCCAGTAGTATAGGAAGAGACTATGGCTACACCTTC. Protein: CASSIGRDYGYTF. The rearrangement links TRBV19 to TRBJ1-2; D is uncertain. V was cut by 1 base and J by 3 bases, with 6 bases left in between. The V gene's germline CDR1 is LNHDA and CDR2 SQIVND (reference sequence). This CDR3 has 13 amino acids.